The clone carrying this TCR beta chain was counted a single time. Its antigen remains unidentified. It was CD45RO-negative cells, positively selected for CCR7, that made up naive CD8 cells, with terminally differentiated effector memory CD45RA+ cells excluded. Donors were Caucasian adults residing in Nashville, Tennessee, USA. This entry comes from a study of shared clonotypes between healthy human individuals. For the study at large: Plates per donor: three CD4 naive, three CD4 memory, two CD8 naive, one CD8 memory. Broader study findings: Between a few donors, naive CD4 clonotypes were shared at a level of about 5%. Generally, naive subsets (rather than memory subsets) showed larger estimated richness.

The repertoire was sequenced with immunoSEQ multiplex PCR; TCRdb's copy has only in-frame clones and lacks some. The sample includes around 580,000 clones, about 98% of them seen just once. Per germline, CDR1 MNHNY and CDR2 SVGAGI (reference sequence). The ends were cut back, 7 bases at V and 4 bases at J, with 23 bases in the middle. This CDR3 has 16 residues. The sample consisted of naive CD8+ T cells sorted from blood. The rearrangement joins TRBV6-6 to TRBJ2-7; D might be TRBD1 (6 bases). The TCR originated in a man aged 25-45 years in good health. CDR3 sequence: CASTTGSEYGRYEQYF. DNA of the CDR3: TGTGCCAGCACCACAGGGTCGGAATATGGAAGATACGAGCAGTACTTC.